Each of the 32 T cell receptor beta chains below was sequenced from the same sample in a study of molecular identifiers for immune sequencing clone quantification. TCRdb re-called the PCR reads with MiXCR, one entry per CDR3 protein. The table lists approximately 630,000 distinct CDR3 sequences, 25% of them singletons. Sequencing used naive CD8+ T cells from blood, with Jurkat cell RNA spiked in. Documented subset: FACS-sorted CD8+CD4-CCR7+CD45RA+ naive T cells. These receptors came from a human donor in good health. Some libraries in this study had Jurkat cell RNA spiked in.

This clonotype has a handful of counts. This chain connects TRBV9 to TRBJ2-5; 7 positions agree with TRBD1. CDR1 is SGDLS, CDR2 YYNGEE, per germline. The CDR3 loop spans 15 amino acids. With V trimmed by 0 bases and J by 2 bases, 4 bases remained unmatched. The CDR3 DNA is TGTGCCAGCAGCGTAGACTGGGACAGACAAGAGACCCAGTACTTC. Translation gives CASSVDWDRQETQYF. Combining the CDR3 with reference TRBV9 and TRBJ2-5 gives the whole variable domain DSGVTQTPKHLITATGQRVTLRCSPRSGDLSVYWYQQSLDQGLQFLIQYYNGEERAKGNILERFSAQQFPDLHSELNLSSLELGDSALYFCASSVDWDRQETQYFGPGTRLLVL.

The count of this clonotype is one. A read error may explain this, as a much larger clone is one base away. This chain uses TRBV7-8 with TRBJ2-3; TRBD2 agrees at 7 bases. This CDR3 has 16 residues. CDR1 is SGHVS, CDR2 FQNEAQ, per germline. After removal of 5 bases from V and 6 bases from J, the junction contained 14 bases not matched to a gene. The CDR3: CASSPASGGFGDTQYF. CDR3 DNA sequence: TGTGCCAGCAGCCCCGCTAGCGGAGGGTTTGGGGATACGCAGTATTTT.

The J gene is TRBJ2-7, the V gene TRBV28; D unclear. V was cut by 8 bases and J by 0 bases, with 8 bases left in between. Germline V gene lookup returns CDR1 MDHEN and CDR2 SYDVKM. The CDR3 has 12 residues. The chain's CDR3 is CASYDGSYEQYF. The DNA of the CDR3 is TGTGCCAGCTATGATGGCTCCTACGAGCAGTACTTC.

This clonotype has a handful of counts. The chain recombines TRBV7-9 with TRBJ2-2; unclear D gene. The CDR3 totals 11 residues. Looked up from germline, CDR1 is SEHNR and CDR2 is FQNEAQ (reference sequence). The ends were cut back, 10 bases at V and 3 bases at J, with 6 bases in the middle. CDR3 DNA: TGTGCCATTGGATACACCGGGGAGCTGTTTTTT. It translates to CAIGYTGELFF.

This clonotype has a count of ten or more. The chain carries TRBV9 and TRBJ1-3, with 9 bases matching TRBD1. The trim removed 2 bases at V and 0 bases at J, leaving 0 bases unmatched. The CDR3 extends over 15 amino acids. Germline assignment: CDR1 SGDLS and CDR2 YYNGEE. The CDR3 bases are TGTGCCAGCAGCGTGACAGGGGGCTCTGGAAACACCATATATTTT. Its translation: CASSVTGGSGNTIYF.

This clonotype was detected a few times. The chain is built from TRBV19 and TRBJ2-7; a possible D gene is TRBD2 (7 bases). The germline CDR1 and CDR2 sequences are LNHDA and SQIVND (reference sequence). This CDR3 spans 11 amino acids. V lost 6 bases and J 6 bases, leaving 9 bases between the germline ends. For the CDR3, the DNA is TGTGCCAGTAGAGGGGGGGCCGAGCAGTACTTC. This encodes CASRGGAEQYF.

This clonotype has more than one count but fewer than ten. The CDR3 ends on some other residue instead of the conserved phenylalanine or tryptophan, so this is likely a read error. The chain recombines TRBV7-2 with TRBJ2-7, with D tentatively TRBD2 (6 bases). The germline V gene encodes CDR1 SGHTA and CDR2 FQGNSA. With 1 base removed from V and 2 bases from J, the gap between germline ends came to 9 bases. CDR3 length equals 14 residues. The CDR3 sequence is CASSLGWGAYEQYY. The DNA for the CDR3 is TGTGCCAGCAGCTTAGGATGGGGGGCCTACGAGCAGTACTAC.

This clonotype has a count of ten or more. The chain couples TRBV20-1 to TRBJ1-5; the D is unclear. Germline CDR1 DFQATT, CDR2 SNEGSKA (reference sequence). CDR3 length equals 15 residues. V dropped 3 bases and J dropped 4 bases, with 16 bases sitting between them. CDR3 sequence (DNA): TGCAGTGCTAGGGACGATAGTGGATTAAATCAGCCCCAGCATTTT. It codes for CSARDDSGLNQPQHF.

This clonotype has ten or more counts. The J gene is TRBJ1-2, the V gene TRBV12-3 or TRBV12-4, with TRBD1 as a possible D gene (6 bases). Trimming removed 5 bases from V and 5 bases from J, with 9 bases in between. There are 12 residues in the CDR3. CDR3 sequence reads: CASSPTGYGYTF. CDR3 nucleotide sequence: TGTGCCAGCAGTCCCACAGGGTATGGCTACACCTTC.

This clonotype has a count of ten or more. DNA for the CDR3: TGTGCCAGCAGCTTGTCGCCAGGATCCTACGAGCAGTACTTC. This sequence encodes CASSLSPGSYEQYF. The V and J genes are TRBV5-6 and TRBJ2-7; D is uncertain. V was pared by 1 base and J by 1 base, with 9 bases between. This CDR3 spans 14 amino acids. Per the germline V gene, CDR1 is SGHDT and CDR2 is YYEEEE.

The table lists this clonotype with many counts. The chain uses TRBV7-2 and TRBJ2-3; D unresolved. Germline V gene data show CDR1 as SGHTA and CDR2 as FQGNSA. This CDR3 is built from 16 residues. Trimming pared 4 bases from V and 2 bases from J, leaving 16 bases between. CDR3: CASSSYPYDLTDTQYF. The CDR3 nucleotides read TGTGCCAGCAGCTCTTACCCCTACGACCTCACAGATACGCAGTATTTT.

This clonotype has just a few counts. The J gene is TRBJ1-2, the V gene TRBV9; D unclear. Germline assignment: CDR1 SGDLS and CDR2 YYNGEE. Trimming removed 0 bases at V and 5 bases at J, with 20 bases between. CDR3 size: 17 residues. The DNA of the CDR3 is TGTGCCAGCAGCGTAGGGTCAGGCGGACGGTACTTATATGGCTACACCTTC. It translates to CASSVGSGGRYLYGYTF.

This clonotype was detected a few times. The rearrangement uses TRBV7-8 and TRBJ2-5, with a tentative D call TRBD2 (6 bases). The CDR3 covers 14 residues. V lost 4 bases and J 9 bases, leaving 18 bases between the germline ends. Germline CDR1 reads SGHVS; CDR2 reads FQNEAQ. CDR3 coding DNA: TGTGCCAGCAGCTCCCTTGCGGGGTGGGAGGCCCAGTACTTC. Its translation: CASSSLAGWEAQYF.

This chain connects TRBV19 to TRBJ1-1; the match to TRBD1 covers 7 bases. Germline-derived CDR1 and CDR2 are LNHDA and SQIVND (reference sequence). The CDR3 sequence is 15 residues long. The V gene end was trimmed by 7 bases and the J gene end by 5 bases; junction bases not matched to a gene: 13. The CDR3 DNA follows: TGTGCCAGTAAAATTGTTGAGGGGGCGCAAACTGAAGCTTTCTTT. This sequence encodes CASKIVEGAQTEAFF.

On this clonotype itself: A read error may explain this, as a much larger clone is one base away. The rearrangement uses TRBV18 and TRBJ2-7; TRBD2 matches 13 bases. The germline gives CDR1 KGHSH, CDR2 LQKENI. The CDR3 runs 15 residues. CDR3 nucleotide sequence: TGTGCCGGCTCAGGGACTAGCGGGGTTGTCTACGAGCAGTACTTC. It codes for CAGSGTSGVVYEQYF. The entire variable domain, with the rest obtained from reference TRBV18 and TRBJ2-7, is as follows: NAGVMQNPRHLVRRRGQEARLRCSPMKGHSHVYWYRQLPEEGLKFMVYLQKENIIDESGMPKERFSAEFPKEGPSILRIQQVVRGDSAAYFCAGSGTSGVVYEQYFGPGTRLTVT.

This clonotype was counted between two and nine times. V gene TRBV6-5 combines with J gene TRBJ2-3; 11 bases are shared with TRBD2. The V gene's germline CDR1 is MNHEY and CDR2 SVGAGI. V trimming: 2 bases; J trimming: 6 bases; junction bases outside the gene matches: 4. The CDR3 loop spans 15 amino acids. The CDR3 reads CASSYTSGSGDTQYF. CDR3 bases: TGTGCCAGCAGTTACACTAGCGGGAGTGGGGATACGCAGTATTTT.

In its sample, this clonotype was seen many times. The chain links TRBV25-1 to TRBJ2-5; 11 bases agree with TRBD2. This CDR3 has 15 amino acids. The V gene end was trimmed by 8 bases and the J gene end by 1 base; junction bases not matched to a gene: 6. CDR1 MGHDK and CDR2 SYGVNS come from the germline V gene. CDR3 coding DNA: TGTGCCAGCGGTCCCCTAGCGGGAGGCCAAGAGACCCAGTACTTC. It translates to CASGPLAGGQETQYF.

This clonotype is a singleton in its sample. One base away lies a much larger clone, so this may be a sequencing read error. The rearrangement links TRBV7-2 to TRBJ1-5, with D maybe TRBD1 (5 bases). Germline values: CDR1 SGHTA, CDR2 FQGNSA. V was trimmed by 8 bases and J by 8 bases, leaving 19 bases between them. The CDR3 contains 14 residues. CDR3 bases: TGTGCCAGCCGCCCTGGAACAGGTTCGGAGCCCCAGCATTTT. It yields the protein CASRPGTGSEPQHF. The whole variable domain, remainder taken from reference TRBV7-2 and TRBJ1-5, is GAGVSQSPSNKVTEKGKDVELRCDPISGHTALYWYRQSLGQGLEFLIYFQGNSAPDKSGLPSDRFSAERTGGSVSTLTIQRTQQEDSAVYLCASRPGTGSEPQHFGDGTRLSIL.

The gene calls are TRBV6-6 and TRBJ2-5, with 7 bases that match TRBD1. This CDR3 is built from 15 residues. V trimming: 7 bases; J trimming: 2 bases; junction bases outside the gene matches: 10. Germline V gene lookup returns CDR1 MNHNY and CDR2 SVGAGI (reference sequence). As DNA, the CDR3 is TGTGCCAGCACCAACCCCTCGACAGGGCAAGAGACCCAGTACTTC. This sequence encodes CASTNPSTGQETQYF.

With respect to this clonotype: A single base separates this from a much larger clone, so it may be a read error. Since no conserved phenylalanine or tryptophan closes the CDR3, a read error is the likely cause. The genes are TRBV9 and TRBJ2-3; perhaps TRBD2 as D (6 bases). V was cut by 0 bases and J by 5 bases, with 10 bases left in between. The CDR3 sequence is 14 residues long. The germline V gene encodes CDR1 SGDLS and CDR2 YYNGEE. The CDR3 nucleotides read TGTGCCAGCAGCGTAGCGGGAGTCGGAGATACGCAGTATTCT. This sequence encodes CASSVAGVGDTQYS.

This clonotype is a singleton in its sample. A much larger clone differs by one base, so this may be a read error. The V gene is TRBV19, the J gene TRBJ2-7; 11 bases are shared with TRBD2. The CDR3 is 16 amino acids. Germline V gene sequence: CDR1 LNHDA, CDR2 SQIVND (reference sequence). The CDR3 DNA reads as TGTGCCAGTAGTCTTCTAGCGACTAGCGGGACCTACGCGCAGTACTTC. Protein: CASSLLATSGTYAQYF. The whole variable domain, filled in from reference TRBV19 and TRBJ2-7, reads DGGITQSPKYLFRKEGQNVTLSCEQNLNHDAMYWYRQDPGQGLRLIYYSQIVNDFQKGDIAEGYSVSREKKESFPLTVTSAQKNPTAFYLCASSLLATSGTYAQYFGPGTRLTVT.

This clonotype has only a few counts. The chain has TRBV7-9 and TRBJ2-1; TRBD1 is a possible D gene (6 bases). Germline CDR1 SEHNR, CDR2 FQNEAQ (reference sequence). This CDR3 has 15 residues. Trimming stripped 5 bases from V and 4 bases from J, with 15 bases between. DNA of the CDR3: TGTGCCAGCAGCCCCCTAGAACAGGGTTACAATGAGCAGTTCTTC. Its protein product is CASSPLEQGYNEQFF.

This clonotype was picked up a small number of times. This chain joins TRBV12-3 or TRBV12-4 and TRBJ2-1; weak D call: TRBD1 (6 bases). Deletions cut 5 bases from V and 0 bases from J, with 8 bases between. The CDR3 sequence is 14 residues long. The CDR3 is CASSGTPSYNEQFF. In DNA, the CDR3 is TGTGCCAGCAGTGGGACACCCTCCTACAATGAGCAGTTCTTC.

Points on this clonotype: A single base separates this from a much larger clone, so it may be a read error. The V and J genes are TRBV20-1 and TRBJ2-7, with D perhaps TRBD2 (7 bases). The CDR3 length is 16 residues. In germline, CDR1 is DFQATT, CDR2 SNEGSKA (reference sequence). This CDR3 reads CSTRDPDTGGMYEQYF. The CDR3 DNA is TGCAGTACTAGAGATCCCGACACGGGGGGCATGTACGAGCAGTACTTC.

This clonotype has at least ten counts. This sequence joins TRBV6-5 and TRBJ2-7; 9 bases fit TRBD2. This CDR3 is 15 amino acids long. Germline assignment: CDR1 MNHEY and CDR2 SVGAGI. With 0 bases clipped from V and 5 bases from J, the junction kept 5 bases outside the gene matches. The CDR3 DNA reads as TGTGCCAGCAGTTACTCGACGGCGGGGGGGGACGAGCAGTACTTC. This encodes CASSYSTAGGDEQYF.

This clonotype was found a few times. The chain has TRBV28 and TRBJ2-7; D is ambiguous. There are 15 residues in the CDR3. CDR1 and CDR2 from the germline V gene are MDHEN and SYDVKM. Trimming pared 2 bases from V and 0 bases from J, leaving 11 bases between. The CDR3 DNA sequence: TGTGCCAGCAGTTTAGGTTTGTCAGCCTCCTACGAGCAGTACTTC. As protein: CASSLGLSASYEQYF.

The V and J genes are TRBV2 and TRBJ2-7, with 7 bases identical to TRBD1. The CDR3 has 14 residues. Germline values: CDR1 SNHLY, CDR2 FYNNEI. After removal of 3 bases from V and 4 bases from J, the junction contained 6 bases not matched to a gene. The CDR3 nucleotides read TGTGCCAGCAGTGATGCCTTGACAGGGTACGAGCAGTACTTC. Its protein product is CASSDALTGYEQYF.

This clonotype was detected a few times. An end of the junction does not agree with germline; a read error may underlie this. This chain uses TRBV7-6 with TRBJ2-7; D is unclear. The CDR3 length is 15 residues. In germline, CDR1 is SGHVS, CDR2 FNYEAQ. CDR3 in amino acids: CARSFGPSYSYEQYF. DNA for the CDR3: TGTGCCCGCAGCTTCGGACCCTCTTACAGCTACGAGCAGTACTTC.

The rearrangement uses TRBV4-3 and TRBJ1-4; weak D call: TRBD1 (5 bases). Germline CDR1 and CDR2: LGHNA and YSLEER. V was clipped by 0 bases and J by 0 bases, with 23 bases between them. The CDR3 has 21 residues. CDR3 bases: TGCGCCAGCAGCCAAGATTGGGCTATGGGGTCCCTAGGGGCAACTAATGAAAAACTGTTTTTT. Translated: CASSQDWAMGSLGATNEKLFF.

CDR3 sequence reads: CASNPSSSGSLEQYF. The CDR3 DNA sequence: TGCGCCAGCAACCCTTCCTCTAGCGGGAGCCTCGAGCAGTACTTC. V is TRBV5-1 and J is TRBJ2-7; 10 bases align to TRBD2. CDR1 SGHRS and CDR2 YFSETQ come from the germline V gene. Trimming removed 6 bases from V and 6 bases from J; junction bases left unmatched: 12. The CDR3 contains 15 residues.

Points on this clonotype: A read error may explain this, as a much larger clone is one base away. The chain is built from TRBV19 and TRBJ1-1; D perhaps matches TRBD1 (5 bases). The CDR3 spans 12 residues. Trimming removed 7 bases from V and 6 bases from J, with 12 bases in between. Germline loops: CDR1 LNHDA, CDR2 SQIVND (reference sequence). The CDR3 spells CASTSLGAEAFF. The DNA of the CDR3 is TGTGCCAGTACGTCCCTGGGGGCTGAAGCTTTCTTT.

With regard to this clonotype: At one end the junction does not follow the germline gene, possibly because of a read error. This chain joins TRBV29-1 and TRBJ2-2; no firm D call. The CDR3 has 13 residues. Per germline, CDR1 SQVTM and CDR2 ANQGSEA. CDR3 sequence: CSVAPANTGELFF. DNA of the CDR3: TGCAGCGTTGCTCCGGCGAACACGGGGGAGCTGTTTTTT.